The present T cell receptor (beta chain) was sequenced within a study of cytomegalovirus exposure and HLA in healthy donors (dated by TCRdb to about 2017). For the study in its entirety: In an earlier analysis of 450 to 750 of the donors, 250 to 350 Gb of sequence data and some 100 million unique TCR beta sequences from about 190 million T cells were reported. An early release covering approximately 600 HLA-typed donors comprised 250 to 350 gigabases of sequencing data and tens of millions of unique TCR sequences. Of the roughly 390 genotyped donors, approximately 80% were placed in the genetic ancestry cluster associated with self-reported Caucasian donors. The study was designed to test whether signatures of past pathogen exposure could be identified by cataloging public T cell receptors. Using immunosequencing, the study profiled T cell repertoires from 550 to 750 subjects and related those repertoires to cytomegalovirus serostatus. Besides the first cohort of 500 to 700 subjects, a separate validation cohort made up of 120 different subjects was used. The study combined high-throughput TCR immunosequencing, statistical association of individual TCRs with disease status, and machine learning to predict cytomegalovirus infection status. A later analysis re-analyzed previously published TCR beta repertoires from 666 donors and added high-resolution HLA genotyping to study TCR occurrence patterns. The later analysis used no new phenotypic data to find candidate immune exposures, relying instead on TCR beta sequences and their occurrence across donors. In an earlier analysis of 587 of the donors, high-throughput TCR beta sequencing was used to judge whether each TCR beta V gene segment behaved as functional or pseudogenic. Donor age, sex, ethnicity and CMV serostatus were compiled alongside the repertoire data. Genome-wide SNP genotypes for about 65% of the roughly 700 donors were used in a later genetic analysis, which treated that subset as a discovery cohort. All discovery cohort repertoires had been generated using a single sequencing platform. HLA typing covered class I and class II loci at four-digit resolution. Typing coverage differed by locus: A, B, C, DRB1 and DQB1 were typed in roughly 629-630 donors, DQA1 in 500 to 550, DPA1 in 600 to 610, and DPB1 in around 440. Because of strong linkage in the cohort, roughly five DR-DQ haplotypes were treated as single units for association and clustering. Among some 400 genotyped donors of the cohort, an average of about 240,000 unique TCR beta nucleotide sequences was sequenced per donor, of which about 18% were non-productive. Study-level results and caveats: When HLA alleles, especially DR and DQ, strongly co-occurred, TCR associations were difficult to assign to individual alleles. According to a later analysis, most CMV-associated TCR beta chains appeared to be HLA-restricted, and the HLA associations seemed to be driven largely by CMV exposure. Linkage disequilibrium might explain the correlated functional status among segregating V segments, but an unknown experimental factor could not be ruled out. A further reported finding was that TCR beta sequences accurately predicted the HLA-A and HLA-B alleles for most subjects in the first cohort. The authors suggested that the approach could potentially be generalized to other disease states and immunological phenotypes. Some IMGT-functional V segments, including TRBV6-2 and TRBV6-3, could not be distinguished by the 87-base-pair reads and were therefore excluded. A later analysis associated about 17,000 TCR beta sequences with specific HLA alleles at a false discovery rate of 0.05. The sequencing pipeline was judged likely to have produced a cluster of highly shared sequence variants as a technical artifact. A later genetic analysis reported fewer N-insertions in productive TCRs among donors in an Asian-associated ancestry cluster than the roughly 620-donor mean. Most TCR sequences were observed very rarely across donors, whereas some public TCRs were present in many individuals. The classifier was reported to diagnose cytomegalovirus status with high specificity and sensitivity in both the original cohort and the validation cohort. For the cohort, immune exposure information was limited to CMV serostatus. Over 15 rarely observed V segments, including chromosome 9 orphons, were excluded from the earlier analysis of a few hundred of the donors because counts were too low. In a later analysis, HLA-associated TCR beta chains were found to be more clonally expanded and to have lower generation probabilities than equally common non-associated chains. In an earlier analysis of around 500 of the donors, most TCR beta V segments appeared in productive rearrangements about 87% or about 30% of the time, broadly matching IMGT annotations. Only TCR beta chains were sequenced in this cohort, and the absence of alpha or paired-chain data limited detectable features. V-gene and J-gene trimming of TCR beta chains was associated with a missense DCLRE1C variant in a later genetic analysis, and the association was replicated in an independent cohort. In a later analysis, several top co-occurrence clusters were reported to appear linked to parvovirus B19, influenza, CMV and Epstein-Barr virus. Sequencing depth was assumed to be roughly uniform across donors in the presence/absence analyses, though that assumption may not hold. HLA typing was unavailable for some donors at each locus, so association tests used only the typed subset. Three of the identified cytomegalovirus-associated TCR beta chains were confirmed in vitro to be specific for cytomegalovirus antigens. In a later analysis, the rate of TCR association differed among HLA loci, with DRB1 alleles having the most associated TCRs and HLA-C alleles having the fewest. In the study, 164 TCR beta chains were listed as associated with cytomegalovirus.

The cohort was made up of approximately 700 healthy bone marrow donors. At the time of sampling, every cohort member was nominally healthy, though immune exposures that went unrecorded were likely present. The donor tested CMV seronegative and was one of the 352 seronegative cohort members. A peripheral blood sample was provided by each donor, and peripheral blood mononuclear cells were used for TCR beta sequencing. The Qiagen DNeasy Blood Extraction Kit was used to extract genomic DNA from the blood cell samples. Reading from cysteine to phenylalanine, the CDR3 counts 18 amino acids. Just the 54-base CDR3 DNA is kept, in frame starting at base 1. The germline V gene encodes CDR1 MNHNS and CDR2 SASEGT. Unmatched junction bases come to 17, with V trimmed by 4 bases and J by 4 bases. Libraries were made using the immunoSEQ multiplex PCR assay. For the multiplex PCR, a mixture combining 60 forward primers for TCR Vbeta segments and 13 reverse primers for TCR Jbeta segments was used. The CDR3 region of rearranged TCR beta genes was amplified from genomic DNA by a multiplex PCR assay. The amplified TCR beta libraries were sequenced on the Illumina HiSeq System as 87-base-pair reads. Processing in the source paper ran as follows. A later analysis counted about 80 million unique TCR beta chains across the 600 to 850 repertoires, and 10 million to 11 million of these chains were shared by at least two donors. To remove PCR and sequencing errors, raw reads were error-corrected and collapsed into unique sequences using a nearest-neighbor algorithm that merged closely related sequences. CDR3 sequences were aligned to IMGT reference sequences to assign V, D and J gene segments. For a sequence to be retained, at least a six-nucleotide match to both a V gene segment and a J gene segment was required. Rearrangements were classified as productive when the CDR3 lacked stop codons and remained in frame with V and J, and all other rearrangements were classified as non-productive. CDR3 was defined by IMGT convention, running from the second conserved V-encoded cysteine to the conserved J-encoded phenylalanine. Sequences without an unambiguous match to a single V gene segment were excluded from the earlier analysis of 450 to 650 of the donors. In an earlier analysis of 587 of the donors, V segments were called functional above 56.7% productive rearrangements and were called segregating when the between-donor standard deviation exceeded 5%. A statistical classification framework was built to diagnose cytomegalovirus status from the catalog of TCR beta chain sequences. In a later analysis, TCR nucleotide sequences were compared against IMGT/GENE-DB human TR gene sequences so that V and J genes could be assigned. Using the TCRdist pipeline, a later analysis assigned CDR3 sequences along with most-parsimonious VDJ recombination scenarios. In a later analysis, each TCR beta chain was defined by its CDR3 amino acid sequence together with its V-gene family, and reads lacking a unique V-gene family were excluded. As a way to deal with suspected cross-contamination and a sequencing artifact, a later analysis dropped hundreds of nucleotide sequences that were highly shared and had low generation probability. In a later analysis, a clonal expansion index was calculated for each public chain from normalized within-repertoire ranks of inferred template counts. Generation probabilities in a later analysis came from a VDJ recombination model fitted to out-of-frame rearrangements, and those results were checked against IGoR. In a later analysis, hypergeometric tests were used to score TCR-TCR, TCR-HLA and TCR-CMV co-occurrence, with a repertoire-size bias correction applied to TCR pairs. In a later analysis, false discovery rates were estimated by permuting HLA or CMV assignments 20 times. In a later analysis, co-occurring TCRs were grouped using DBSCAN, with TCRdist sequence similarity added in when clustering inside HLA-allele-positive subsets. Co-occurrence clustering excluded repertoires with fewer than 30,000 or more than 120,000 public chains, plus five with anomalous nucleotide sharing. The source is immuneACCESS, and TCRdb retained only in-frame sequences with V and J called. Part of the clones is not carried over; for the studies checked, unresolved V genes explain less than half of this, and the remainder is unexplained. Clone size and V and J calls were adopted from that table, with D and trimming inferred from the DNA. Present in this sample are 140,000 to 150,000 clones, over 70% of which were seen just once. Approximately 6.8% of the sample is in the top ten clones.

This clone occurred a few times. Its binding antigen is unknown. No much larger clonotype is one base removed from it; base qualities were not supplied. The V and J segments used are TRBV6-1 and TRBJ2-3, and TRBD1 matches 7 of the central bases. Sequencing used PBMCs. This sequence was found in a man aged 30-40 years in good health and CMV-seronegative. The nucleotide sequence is TGTGCCAGCAGTGGAGCAGTGACAGGGAACAACTGGGCAGATACGCAGTATTTT. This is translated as CASSGAVTGNNWADTQYF.